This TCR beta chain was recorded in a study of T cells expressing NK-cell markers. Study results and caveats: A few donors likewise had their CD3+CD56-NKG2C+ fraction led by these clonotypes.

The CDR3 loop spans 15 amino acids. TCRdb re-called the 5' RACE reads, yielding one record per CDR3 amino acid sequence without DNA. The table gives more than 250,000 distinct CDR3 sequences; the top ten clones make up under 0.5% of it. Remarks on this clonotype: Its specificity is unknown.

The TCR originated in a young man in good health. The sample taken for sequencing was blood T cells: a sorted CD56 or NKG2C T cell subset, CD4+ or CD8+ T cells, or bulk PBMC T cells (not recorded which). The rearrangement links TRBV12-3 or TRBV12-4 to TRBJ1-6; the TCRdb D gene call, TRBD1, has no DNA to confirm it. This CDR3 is CASSLPLQGNSPLHF.